These T cell receptor beta chains were read from a single sample in a study of cytomegalovirus exposure and HLA in healthy donors. Repertoires were generated with immunoSEQ multiplex PCR, while TCRdb's copy carries only in-frame clones and drops some. The sample includes around 190,000 clones, just over 75% of them seen just once. Sequencing was carried out using PBMCs. These receptors were obtained from a man aged 25-40 years in good health and CMV-seronegative. CDR3s include the opening cysteine and the closing phenylalanine or tryptophan. Each record gives: CDR3 DNA, CDR3 protein, clone size, J gene, V gene, D gene. D genes are given only for firm matches. The size entry is marked missing in some rows and otherwise reads once, few, many or a size class.

CDR3 DNA: TGTGCCAGCTCACGGCAGGGGACCAAGCCTAATTCACCCCTCCACTTT
CDR3 protein: CASSRQGTKPNSPLHF
clone size: once
J gene: TRBJ1-6
V gene: TRBV18
D gene: .

CDR3 DNA: TGTGCCAGCAGCCCCAGCGGGAGCTCCTACGAGCAGTACTTC
CDR3 protein: CASSPSGSSYEQYF
clone size: .
J gene: TRBJ2-7
V gene: TRBV13
D gene: TRBD2

CDR3 DNA: TGTGCCAGTAGTATCCTACAGGGGGCTCTGAACGAGCAGTACTTC
CDR3 protein: CASSILQGALNEQYF
clone size: .
J gene: TRBJ2-7
V gene: TRBV19
D gene: TRBD1

CDR3 DNA: TGTGCCAGCAGCGTAGGTTCGGGAGGCTACAATGAGCAGTTCTTC
CDR3 protein: CASSVGSGGYNEQFF
clone size: few
J gene: TRBJ2-1
V gene: TRBV9
D gene: TRBD2

CDR3 DNA: TGTGCCAGCAGCGTAGGGGACAGGGTCCACATTCAGTACTTC
CDR3 protein: CASSVGDRVHIQYF
clone size: .
J gene: TRBJ2-4
V gene: TRBV9
D gene: TRBD1

CDR3 DNA: TGTGCCAGCAGTTTTCAGGGCTACTCCTACAATGAGCAGTTCTTC
CDR3 protein: CASSFQGYSYNEQFF
clone size: .
J gene: TRBJ2-1
V gene: TRBV27
D gene: .

CDR3 DNA: TGTGCCAGTAGTATATTGCAGGATCCCTACGAGCAGTACTTC
CDR3 protein: CASSILQDPYEQYF
clone size: .
J gene: TRBJ2-7
V gene: TRBV19
D gene: .

CDR3 DNA: TGCGCCAGCAGCTTGGAAGGACAGGGGGCGAATGAGCAGTTCTTC
CDR3 protein: CASSLEGQGANEQFF
clone size: .
J gene: TRBJ2-1
V gene: TRBV5-1
D gene: TRBD1

CDR3 DNA: TGTGCCAGTAGTATAGGGGACATTTGCTCGTCCTACGAGCAGTACTTC
CDR3 protein: CASSIGDICSSYEQYF
clone size: once
J gene: TRBJ2-7
V gene: TRBV19
D gene: .

CDR3 DNA: TGTGCCAGCAGTTTATTAAGACTAGCGGGATCCTACGAGCAGTACTTC
CDR3 protein: CASSLLRLAGSYEQYF
clone size: once
J gene: TRBJ2-7
V gene: TRBV28
D gene: TRBD2

CDR3 DNA: TGTGCCAGCAGTAGCGCTACAGATACGCAGTATTTT
CDR3 protein: CASSSATDTQYF
clone size: .
J gene: TRBJ2-3
V gene: TRBV13
D gene: .